Listed below are T cell receptor beta chains from one sample, sequenced in a study of T cells in Graves' hyperthyroidism and ophthalmopathy. TCRdb used MiXCR to reprocess the multiplex PCR reads, holding one entry per CDR3 protein. The sample contains about 590,000 distinct CDR3 sequences, approximately 15% of which appear only once. The sequencing sample was made of blood. The receptors here all came from a woman aged 25 to 45 with Graves' hyperthyroidism. Each CDR3 is given with its conserved first and last residue. D genes are given only for firm matches. The listing skips clone size in some rows; elsewhere it reads once, few, many or a size class.

>TRBJ2-7|TRBV12-5|14|.|TRBD2
TGTGCTAGTGGTTGGACTAGCGGGAGAGAGGAGCAGTACTTC
CASGWTSGREEQYF
>TRBJ2-7|TRBV2|13|many|.
TGTGCCAGCAGTGAGCAGGGACTGGGGGAGCAGTACTTC
CASSEQGLGEQYF
>TRBJ2-3|TRBV20-1|16|once|TRBD2
TGCAGTGCTAGACTAGCGGGAGGGAGACTAACAGATACGCAGTATTTT
CSARLAGGRLTDTQYF
>TRBJ2-1|TRBV10-3|16|many|TRBD2
TGTGCCATCAGGGACCGACTAGCGGGAGGGCCAGGGGAGCAGTTCTTC
CAIRDRLAGGPGEQFF
>TRBJ1-5|TRBV25-1|13|.|.
TGTGCCAGCAGTGACCGGGGGGGGCAGCCCCAGCATTTT
CASSDRGGQPQHF
>TRBJ2-1|TRBV27|12|many|TRBD2
TGTGCCAGCAGTTTGACTAGCGGCAAGCAGTTCTTC
CASSLTSGKQFF
>TRBJ1-6|TRBV7-6|16|.|.
TGTGCCAGCAGCTCCGCCACAAAACTGTATAATTCACCCCTCCACTTT
CASSSATKLYNSPLHF
>TRBJ2-5|TRBV3-1|15|many|TRBD2
TGTGCCAGCAGCCAAATAGCGGGAGGGCAAGAGACCCAGTACTTC
CASSQIAGGQETQYF
>TRBJ2-2|TRBV2|14|many|.
TGTGCCAGCAGTGCAGGACAGTCCACCGGGGAGCTGTTTTTT
CASSAGQSTGELFF
>TRBJ2-3|TRBV3-1|18|few|TRBD2
TGTGCCAGCAGCCAGGGGACTAGCGGGAGGCCGAGCACAGATACGCAGTATTTT
CASSQGTSGRPSTDTQYF
>TRBJ1-5|TRBV28|11|many|.
TGTGCCAGCGGCAGGGTTCAGCCCCAGCATTTT
CASGRVQPQHF
>TRBJ1-5|TRBV4-1|17|.|TRBD1
TGCGCCAGCAGCCAAGACCCGAACAGGGGAGGCAATCAGCCCCAGCATTTT
CASSQDPNRGGNQPQHF
>TRBJ1-1|TRBV20-1|15|many|.
TGCAGTGCTAGGGTCGGGGGGCGATTGAACACTGAAGCTTTCTTT
CSARVGGRLNTEAFF
>TRBJ1-6|TRBV6-1|14|few|.
TGTGCCACCTCTGCCCAGCGCCTTAATTCACCCCTCCACTTT
CATSAQRLNSPLHF
>TRBJ2-7|TRBV29-1|14|few|TRBD2
TGCAGCGTTGGGACTAGCGGGAAGTCGCACGAGCAGTACTTC
CSVGTSGKSHEQYF
>TRBJ1-1|TRBV7-9|15|few|TRBD1
TGTGCCAGCAGCTTAGCCGGGACAGAGAACACTGAAGCTTTCTTT
CASSLAGTENTEAFF
>TRBJ2-1|TRBV7-9|15|.|TRBD2
TGTGCCAGCAGCCCATCCTGGGGAGGGGACAATGAGCAGTTCTTC
CASSPSWGGDNEQFF
>TRBJ2-3|TRBV3-1|21|few|TRBD2
TGTGCCAGCAGCCAAGAGATCGGGGGGACTAGCGGGAGCTTGCTGGGGGATACGCAGTATTTT
CASSQEIGGTSGSLLGDTQYF
>TRBJ2-3|TRBV6-6|15|many|.
TGTGCCAGCAGTTACTCCCGACAGGATTCAGATACGCAGTATTTT
CASSYSRQDSDTQYF
>TRBJ2-1|TRBV13|15|many|TRBD2
TGTGCCAGCAGGACTAGCGGGAGTATTTTCAATGAGCAGTTCTTC
CASRTSGSIFNEQFF
>TRBJ2-1|TRBV11-3|15|many|.
TGTGCCAGCAGCTTAGTGGCGTCCTCCTACAATGAGCAGTTCTTC
CASSLVASSYNEQFF
>TRBJ2-2|TRBV10-3|13|few|TRBD2
TGTGCCTTACTAGCGGTAAACACCGGGGAGCTGTTTTTT
CALLAVNTGELFF
>TRBJ2-7|TRBV20-1|14|many|TRBD2
TGCAGTGCTAGATTCGCGGGAGTAATCAACGAGCAGTACTTC
CSARFAGVINEQYF
>TRBJ2-1|TRBV2|16|many|TRBD2
TGTGCCAGCAGCCAACTAGCGGGAGCTTTCTACAATGAGCAGTTCTTC
CASSQLAGAFYNEQFF
>TRBJ2-1|TRBV2|13|many|.
TGTGCCAGCAGTGGTCGGGGATACAATGAGCAGTTCTTC
CASSGRGYNEQFF
>TRBJ2-1|TRBV24-1|15|.|TRBD2
TGTGCCACCACCGTGGGGGCGGGAGGACCTAATGAGCAGTTCTTC
CATTVGAGGPNEQFF
>TRBJ2-3|TRBV10-3|16|few|.
TGTGCCATCCGAAGTCCGGACTCCGGCCACACAGATACGCAGTATTTT
CAIRSPDSGHTDTQYF
>TRBJ2-3|TRBV6-2/TRBV6-3|17|.|TRBD1
TGTGCCAGCAGTTCCGCCAGGACAGGGCTTAGCACAGATACGCAGTATTTT
CASSSARTGLSTDTQYF
>TRBJ2-2|TRBV5-1|17|few|TRBD1
TGCGCCAGCAGCTTTTCCCGGACAGGGGTAAACACCGGGGAGCTGTTTTTT
CASSFSRTGVNTGELFF
>TRBJ1-1|TRBV20-1|14|many|.
TGCAGTGCTAGAGATAGTCGGACTAACACTGAAGCTTTCTTT
CSARDSRTNTEAFF
>TRBJ2-1|TRBV12-5|16|.|TRBD1
TGTGCTAGTGGTTTGGACGCGGGACAGGGGGGGAATGAGCAGTTCTTC
CASGLDAGQGGNEQFF
>TRBJ2-7|TRBV5-5|15|many|TRBD1
TGTGCCAGCAGCCACTCTAGACAGGGCTCCTACGAGCAGTACTTC
CASSHSRQGSYEQYF
>TRBJ2-1|TRBV12-3/TRBV12-4|15|many|.
TGTGCCAGCAGCCAAGAGTCTGAGGGGGGGCGGGAGCAGTTCTTC
CASSQESEGGREQFF
>TRBJ2-1|TRBV18|15|.|.
TGTGCCAGCTCACCACTTGGCGGGGCTCCCAATGAGCAGTTCTTC
CASSPLGGAPNEQFF
>TRBJ2-3|TRBV20-1|14|many|.
TGCAGTGCTCAGGGACTCCTAAACACAGATACGCAGTATTTT
CSAQGLLNTDTQYF
>TRBJ2-1|TRBV6-1|11|.|.
TGTGCCAGCAGTCATCGGGATGAGCAGTTCTTC
CASSHRDEQFF
>TRBJ2-7|TRBV9|15|.|.
TGTGCCAGCAGCCCCCAAGCCTTAGCGACAAACGAGCAGTACTTC
CASSPQALATNEQYF
>TRBJ2-1|TRBV5-6|15|.|.
TGTGCCAGCAGCTTGGGGAGAGTATCCTACAATGAGCAGTTCTTC
CASSLGRVSYNEQFF
>TRBJ2-1|TRBV30|14|.|.
TGTGCCTGCTTCGACTCGGGGGTAAACTACGAGCAGTTCTTC
CACFDSGVNYEQFF
>TRBJ1-2|TRBV19|14|many|TRBD1
TGTGCCAGTTTTACAGGGGGAGCTAACTATGGCTACACCTTC
CASFTGGANYGYTF
>TRBJ1-5|TRBV6-2/TRBV6-3|15|.|TRBD1
TGTGCCAGCAGTTACAAGGGGACAGGGAATCAGCCCCAGCATTTT
CASSYKGTGNQPQHF
>TRBJ1-1|TRBV20-1|14|many|TRBD1
TGCAGTGCTCAGACAGGGGGCGTGAACACTGAAGCTTTCTTT
CSAQTGGVNTEAFF
>TRBJ1-1|TRBV6-2/TRBV6-3|13|many|.
TGTGCCAGCATGAAGCCGGGGAGAACTGAAGCTTTCTTT
CASMKPGRTEAFF
>TRBJ1-2|TRBV28|14|many|.
TGTGCCAGCAGTTTTGGCAGGGCTGGCTATGGCTACACCTTC
CASSFGRAGYGYTF
>TRBJ2-7|TRBV24-1|16|few|.
TGTGCCACCAGTGATTCACGAACAAGAAACCCCTACGAGCAGTACTTC
CATSDSRTRNPYEQYF
>TRBJ2-3|TRBV4-1|18|once|TRBD2
TGCGCCAGCAGCCCAACCGGGACTAGCGGGATCCGCACAGATGCGCAGTATTTT
CASSPTGTSGIRTDAQYF
>TRBJ2-2|TRBV12-3/TRBV12-4|17|few|.
TGTGCCAGCAAGGTTCAAGTCAGGGACGCGAACACCGGGGAGCTGTTTTTT
CASKVQVRDANTGELFF
>TRBJ2-7|TRBV11-1|19|many|TRBD1
TGTGCCAGCAGCTTAGTATCGGGTCGGCGGCGACAGGGTACCCACGAGCAGTACTTC
CASSLVSGRRRQGTHEQYF
>TRBJ1-2|TRBV20-1|12|many|.
TGCAGTGCTAGAGAGGGGGCGGAGGGCTACACCTTC
CSAREGAEGYTF
>TRBJ1-2|TRBV11-2|14|many|.
TGTGCCAGCAGCCCCGGCCGGGGGATCGGTGGCTACACCTTC
CASSPGRGIGGYTF
>TRBJ1-2|TRBV20-1|14|many|.
TGCAGTGCTAGCTTGACACTGGCTAACTATGGCTACACCTTC
CSASLTLANYGYTF
>TRBJ2-7|TRBV27|14|many|.
TGTGCCACCAAGTGGGCGGGAAAGACCTACGAGCAGTACTTC
CATKWAGKTYEQYF
>TRBJ1-2|TRBV18|13|.|.
TGTGCCAGCTCCGGGCAGGAACTGATTGGCTACACCTTC
CASSGQELIGYTF
>TRBJ1-4|TRBV7-3|14|.|TRBD1
TGTGCCAGCAGCTGGACAGGGGTTTCTGAAAAACTGTTTTTT
CASSWTGVSEKLFF
>TRBJ2-1|TRBV3-1|19|many|TRBD2
TGTGCCAGCAGCCAACCCCCGACTAGCGGGATACTAATAGTGGGTGAGCAGTTCTTC
CASSQPPTSGILIVGEQFF
>TRBJ2-3|TRBV12-3/TRBV12-4|16|many|.
TGTGCCAGCACCTCGACCGGTGGGTTACCCACAGATACGCAGTATTTT
CASTSTGGLPTDTQYF
>TRBJ2-5|TRBV20-1|15|many|TRBD2
TGCAGTGCTAGCGAGCGGGGGTGGTACCAAGAGACCCAGTACTTC
CSASERGWYQETQYF
>TRBJ2-7|TRBV18|12|many|.
TGTGCCAGCTCACCACTGGCCTACGAGCAGTACTTC
CASSPLAYEQYF
>TRBJ1-4|TRBV5-4|16|.|.
TGTGCCAGCAGCTTGCTCTCGACTTCAACTAATGAAAAACTGTTTTTT
CASSLLSTSTNEKLFF